This entry features one T cell receptor (beta chain) sequence. Antigen unknown. TCRdb keeps only in-frame clones here, not all; method: immunoSEQ multiplex PCR. The table records tens of thousands of clones, approximately 48% of them present only once. CDR3 length equals 14 residues. CDR1 is LNHNV, CDR2 YYDKDF, per germline (reference sequence). Trimming took off 1 base at V and 10 bases at J, with 11 bases between the two ends. The sample comes from a study of cytotoxic CD8 clonotypes in ibrutinib-treated CLL. Study summary: An average of 255,043 productive templates and tens of thousands of productive rearrangements was obtained per sample.

Study-level results: Clonality rose at ibrutinib response and fell back toward baseline at progression.

The sequence was obtained from a human donor with chronic lymphocytic leukemia. The source was PBMCs, collected before ibrutinib treatment. V is TRBV15 and J is TRBJ1-6, with D hard to call. CDR3 residues: CATSRVSVGSPLHF. In DNA, the CDR3 is TGTGCCACCAGCAGAGTCTCGGTCGGGTCACCCCTCCACTTT.